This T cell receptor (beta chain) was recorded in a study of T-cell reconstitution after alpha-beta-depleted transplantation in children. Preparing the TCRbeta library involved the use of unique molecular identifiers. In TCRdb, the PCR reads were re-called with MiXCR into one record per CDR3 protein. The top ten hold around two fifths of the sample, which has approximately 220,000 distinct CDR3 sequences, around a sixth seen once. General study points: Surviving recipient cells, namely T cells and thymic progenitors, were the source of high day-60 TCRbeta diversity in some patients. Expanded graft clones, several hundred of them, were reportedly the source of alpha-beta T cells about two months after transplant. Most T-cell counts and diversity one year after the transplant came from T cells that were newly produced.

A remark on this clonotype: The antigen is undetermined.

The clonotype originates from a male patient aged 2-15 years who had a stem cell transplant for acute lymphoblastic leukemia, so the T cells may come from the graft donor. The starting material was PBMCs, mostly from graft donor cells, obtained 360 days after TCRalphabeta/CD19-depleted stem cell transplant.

CDR3 loop: CASSWGAGTEAFF. For the CDR3, the DNA is TGCGCCAGCAGCTGGGGCGCGGGGACTGAAGCTTTCTTT. V and J are TRBV5-1 and TRBJ1-1; a weak D match, TRBD1 (5 bases). V lost 3 bases to trimming and J lost 5 bases, with 11 bases between them. In germline, CDR1 is SGHRS, CDR2 YFSETQ. The CDR3 contains 13 residues.